The 32 T cell receptor beta chains reported below all come from one sample, sequenced in a study of T cell responses to AZD1222 COVID-19 vaccine. Clones were sequenced by immunoSEQ multiplex PCR, and TCRdb holds only the in-frame ones, with some missing. The table records approximately 35,000 clones, approximately 86% of them present only once. The source was peripheral blood, collected on day 0 of AZD1222 vaccination. These receptors were obtained from an adult in good health.

The chain combines TRBV7-9 with TRBJ1-2, with TRBD1 matching over 8 bases. V dropped 4 bases and J dropped 6; count of bases not matched to a gene: 10. CDR3 length equals 15 residues. Germline CDR1 reads SEHNR; CDR2 reads FQNEAQ (reference sequence). The CDR3 DNA follows: TGTGCCAGCAGCTCCCGGACAGGGAACCTCGATGGCTACACCTTC. Translating it yields CASSSRTGNLDGYTF.

This rearrangement joins TRBV7-9 to TRBJ2-2; D might be TRBD1 (6 bases). Germline assignment: CDR1 SEHNR and CDR2 FQNEAQ (reference sequence). The CDR3 loop spans 17 amino acids. The V end was cut by 5 bases, the J end by 4 bases, with 20 bases between. The CDR3 DNA reads as TGTGCCAGCAGCCACGGACAGATCCTTCGAAGCACCGGGGAGCTGTTTTTT. This encodes CASSHGQILRSTGELFF.

The rearrangement joins TRBV2 to TRBJ2-7; the D gene could be TRBD1 or TRBD2 (6 bases each). Trimming shortened V by 4 bases and J by 6 bases, and 10 bases separated the two germline ends. The germline V gene has CDR1 SNHLY and CDR2 FYNNEI. The CDR3 has 12 residues. The CDR3 protein is CASSGGGREQYF. CDR3 sequence (DNA): TGTGCCAGCAGTGGAGGGGGGCGCGAGCAGTACTTC.

V is TRBV9 and J is TRBJ1-1; D uncertain. Trimming stripped 4 bases from V and 1 base from J, with 14 bases between. The CDR3 contains 15 residues. Germline lookup yields CDR1 SGDLS and CDR2 YYNGEE. This CDR3 is CASSPRGGPNTEAFF. The CDR3 bases are TGTGCCAGCAGCCCCCGGGGAGGACCGAACACTGAAGCTTTCTTT.

This clone was counted once. The rearrangement links TRBV7-2 to TRBJ2-1; perhaps TRBD1 as D (6 bases). V was shortened by 2 bases and J by 7 bases, with 15 bases between the two germline ends. CDR3 length equals 15 residues. Germline CDR1 SGHTA, CDR2 FQGNSA. The CDR3 nucleotides are TGTGCCAGCAGCTTACCTTCCGGGACACTAAATGAGCAGTTCTTC. Residues: CASSLPSGTLNEQFF.

The J gene is TRBJ2-1, the V gene TRBV30; D gene ambiguous. V was cut by 1 base and J by 5 bases, with 3 bases left in between. The CDR3 is made up of 11 amino acids. Per the germline V gene, CDR1 is GTSNPN and CDR2 is SVGIG (reference sequence). Here the CDR3 DNA reads TGTGCCTGGAGTGCCAACAATGAGCAGTTCTTC. This encodes CAWSANNEQFF.

V usage is TRBV7-9 and J usage is TRBJ1-4; possible D gene TRBD1, 6 bases. Germline V gives CDR1 SEHNR, CDR2 FQNEAQ (reference sequence). V lost 6 bases and J lost 7, with 21 bases in between. The CDR3 totals 16 residues. This CDR3 reads CASSHRFQGRGEKLFF. The CDR3 DNA sequence: TGTGCCAGCAGTCATAGGTTCCAGGGGCGGGGTGAAAAACTGTTTTTT.

The chain combines TRBV7-9 with TRBJ2-7, with TRBD2 as a possible D gene (7 bases). The CDR3 runs to 16 residues. Germline lookup yields CDR1 SEHNR and CDR2 FQNEAQ (reference sequence). Trimming cost V 5 bases and J 4 bases, with 21 bases left between them. Written as DNA, the CDR3 is TGTGCCAGCAGCCCAACAAGGGGGGGCGCATATTACGAGCAGTACTTC. Amino acid sequence: CASSPTRGGAYYEQYF.

This chain connects TRBV6-5 to TRBJ1-6, with 7 bases that match TRBD1. V shed 0 bases, J shed 7 bases, and the junction held 3 bases outside the gene matches. This CDR3 is built from 15 residues. Germline CDR1 and CDR2: MNHEY and SVGAGI. CDR3 in amino acids: CASSYSDRFNSPLHF. CDR3 DNA sequence: TGTGCCAGCAGTTACTCGGACAGGTTCAATTCACCCCTCCACTTT.

The gene calls are TRBV11-2 and TRBJ2-7, with 7 bases lining up with TRBD1. The CDR3 length is 17 residues. Germline loops: CDR1 SGHAT, CDR2 FQNNGV. The J segment lost 3 bases and the V segment lost 1 base, leaving 12 bases of the junction unmatched. This CDR3 reads CASSLASLRTGGYEQYF. The CDR3 region has the DNA TGTGCCAGCAGCTTAGCCTCCCTCCGGACAGGAGGCTACGAGCAGTACTTC.

This chain joins TRBV9 and TRBJ1-6, with D unresolved. CDR3 length equals 17 residues. CDR1 is SGDLS and CDR2 is YYNGEE in the germline V gene. The V gene lost 2 bases and the J gene lost 2 bases, with 14 bases spanning the gap. The CDR3 here is CASSVRQTPTYNSPLHF. In DNA form, the CDR3 reads TGTGCCAGCAGCGTCCGTCAGACCCCCACCTATAATTCACCCCTCCACTTT.

To note about this clone: The same CDR3 can be traced to other DNA sequences in this sample. The V call is TRBV6-4, the J call TRBJ2-3, with TRBD1 matching over 9 bases. CDR1 is MRHNA, CDR2 SNTAGT, per germline. There are 15 residues in the CDR3. V was clipped by 0 bases and J by 4 bases; unmatched bases: 2. DNA of the CDR3: TGTGCCAGCAGTGACTCGACAGGGGGTGCAGATACGCAGTATTTT. Its translation: CASSDSTGGADTQYF.

The chain joins TRBV19 to TRBJ1-5; the match to TRBD1 covers 8 bases. J lost 3 bases, V lost 7 bases, and 2 bases had no gene match. There are 13 residues in the CDR3. Germline V gene sequence: CDR1 LNHDA, CDR2 SQIVND (reference sequence). In nucleotides, the CDR3 is TGTGCCAGTAAGGGACAGGTCAATCAGCCCCAGCATTTT. It yields the protein CASKGQVNQPQHF.

The genes are TRBV7-2 and TRBJ1-1; 7 bases map to TRBD1. The CDR3 length is 13 residues. V dropped 5 bases and J dropped 4; count of bases not matched to a gene: 4. Germline CDR1 is SGHTA and CDR2 is FQGNSA. In nucleotides, the CDR3 is TGTGCCAGCAGCCCTTACAGGGGCACTGAAGCTTTCTTT. Encoded protein: CASSPYRGTEAFF. The complete variable domain, with remaining parts taken from reference TRBV7-2 and TRBJ1-1, reads GAGVSQSPSNKVTEKGKDVELRCDPISGHTALYWYRQSLGQGLEFLIYFQGNSAPDKSGLPSDRFSAERTGGSVSTLTIQRTQQEDSAVYLCASSPYRGTEAFFGQGTRLTVV.

The rearrangement links TRBV2 to TRBJ1-6; weak D call: TRBD1 (5 bases). The CDR3 has 13 residues. The V end lost 10 bases, the J end lost 7 bases, and 14 bases lay between the germline ends. The germline CDR1 and CDR2 sequences are SNHLY and FYNNEI. CDR3 sequence reads: CATGTGGNSPLHF. DNA for the CDR3: TGTGCCACAGGGACGGGGGGGAATTCACCCCTCCACTTT. The full variable domain, with the rest looked up from reference TRBV2 and TRBJ1-6, is EPEVTQTPSHQVTQMGQEVILRCVPISNHLYFYWYRQILGQKVEFLVSFYNNEISEKSEIFDDQFSVERPDGSNFTLKIRSTKLEDSAMYFCATGTGGNSPLHFGNGTRLTVT.

V gene TRBV25-1 combines with J gene TRBJ1-1; weak D call: TRBD1 (6 bases). Germline V gives CDR1 MGHDK, CDR2 SYGVNS. Trimming removed 1 base at V and 4 bases at J, with 16 bases between. This CDR3 has 16 residues. Here the CDR3 DNA reads TGTGCCAGCAGTGAATCCCTAGGGGGTGGGAGCACTGAAGCTTTCTTT. Translated: CASSESLGGGSTEAFF. Together with reference TRBV25-1 and TRBJ1-1, the CDR3 gives the full variable domain: EADIYQTPRYLVIGTGKKITLECSQTMGHDKMYWYQQDPGMELHLIHYSYGVNSTEKGDLSSESTVSRIRTEHFPLTLESARPSHTSQYLCASSESLGGGSTEAFFGQGTRLTVV.

This clone was picked up one time. The V and J genes are TRBV2 and TRBJ2-5; D unresolved. The CDR3 runs to 13 residues. Trimming pared 6 bases from V and 2 bases from J, leaving 10 bases between. Germline CDR1 SNHLY, CDR2 FYNNEI. The CDR3 DNA is TGTGCCAGCAGCTCTTTATTACAAGAGACCCAGTACTTC. It encodes CASSSLLQETQYF.

This chain joins TRBV3-1 (or the pseudogene TRBV3-2) and TRBJ2-2; D might be TRBD2 (6 bases). V lost 6 bases and J lost 2, with 28 bases in between. In germline, CDR1 is LGHDT, CDR2 YNNKEL (reference sequence). The CDR3 runs 20 residues. CDR3 in DNA: TGTGCCAGCAGACTCGCCCGAGGGACTGCTCTACTTCCAAACACCGGGGAGCTGTTTTTT. Its translation: CASRLARGTALLPNTGELFF.

The chain is built from TRBV20-1 and TRBJ2-1; no clear D gene. Germline V gene sequence: CDR1 DFQATT, CDR2 SNEGSKA (reference sequence). CDR3 size: 13 residues. The ends were cut back, 3 bases at V and 3 bases at J, with 9 bases in the middle. CDR3 DNA: TGCAGTGCTAGTCGGCGGAACTACAATGAGCAGTTCTTC. Protein sequence: CSASRRNYNEQFF.

This clone was recorded only once. This chain connects TRBV30 to TRBJ2-3, with D possibly TRBD2 on 5 matching bases. Germline V gives CDR1 GTSNPN, CDR2 SVGIG (reference sequence). The V end was cut by 2 bases, the J end by 3 bases, with 6 bases between. This CDR3 is built from 12 residues. Here the CDR3 reads CAWSPGTDTQYF. CDR3 sequence (DNA): TGTGCCTGGAGTCCGGGGACAGATACGCAGTATTTT.

This clone came up a few times. The V gene is TRBV19, the J gene TRBJ1-2; a possible D gene is TRBD1 (6 bases). The CDR3 has 12 residues. The germline V gene has CDR1 LNHDA and CDR2 SQIVND (reference sequence). V shed 6 bases and J shed 8 bases, with 13 bases lying between them. CDR3 coding DNA: TGTGCCAGTAGGCACGGGGGCGAAGGCTACACCTTC. It yields the protein CASRHGGEGYTF.

The CDR3 DNA follows: TGTGCCAGCAGCATGGACACTCACAACACTGAAGCTTTCTTT. It specifies CASSMDTHNTEAFF. This rearrangement joins TRBV7-2 to TRBJ1-1; a weak D match, TRBD1 (5 bases). Germline CDR1 SGHTA, CDR2 FQGNSA. The CDR3 length is 14 residues. Trimming shortened V by 5 bases and J by 2 bases, and 12 bases separated the two germline ends.

This chain connects TRBV19 to TRBJ2-3; 12 bases are a match to TRBD2. This CDR3 comprises 16 residues. Germline V gene data show CDR1 as LNHDA and CDR2 as SQIVND (reference sequence). J was trimmed by 5 bases and V by 5 bases; bases with no gene match: 8. The CDR3 DNA follows: TGTGCCAGTAGTCCTCGGACTAGCGGGATTAGAGATACGCAGTATTTT. Translation gives CASSPRTSGIRDTQYF.

The chain uses TRBV6-5 and TRBJ2-3; D gene uncertain. Trimming removed 5 bases at V and 6 bases at J, with 15 bases between. The CDR3 runs 14 residues. The germline CDR1 and CDR2 sequences are MNHEY and SVGAGI. The CDR3 nucleotides read TGTGCCAGCAGTCCTGCGACCCGGCGGGATACGCAGTATTTT. Encoded protein: CASSPATRRDTQYF.

The chain joins TRBV2 to TRBJ1-1; D call uncertain. The CDR3 covers 13 residues. Germline V lookup: CDR1 SNHLY, CDR2 FYNNEI. V gave up 1 base and J gave up 4 bases, with 7 bases separating them. CDR3 nucleotides: TGTGCCAGCAGTGAAGAACGTAGCACTGAAGCTTTCTTT. It translates to CASSEERSTEAFF.

V and J are TRBV7-6 and TRBJ1-4; the D is unclear. The germline V and J ends were trimmed by 0 bases and 8 bases, with 13 bases remaining between them. The CDR3 contains 15 residues. CDR1 is SGHVS and CDR2 is FNYEAQ in the germline V gene. The CDR3: CASSLADGWGEKLFF. The CDR3 nucleotides are TGTGCCAGCAGCTTAGCGGACGGATGGGGAGAAAAACTGTTTTTT.

The V gene is TRBV4-2, the J gene TRBJ1-1, with D unresolved. The length of the CDR3 is 14 residues. Germline V lookup: CDR1 LGHNA, CDR2 YNFKEQ. V lost 0 bases and J 5 bases, leaving 10 bases between the germline ends. The chain's CDR3 is CASSQERQYTEAFF. The CDR3 DNA sequence: TGTGCCAGCAGCCAAGAACGTCAGTATACTGAAGCTTTCTTT.

The chain employs TRBV27 and TRBJ2-7; either TRBD1 or TRBD2 may fit D (5 bases each). With 6 bases removed from V and 7 bases from J, the gap between germline ends came to 13 bases. Germline V gene data show CDR1 as MNHEY and CDR2 as SMNVEV (reference sequence). There are 12 residues in the CDR3. In DNA form, the CDR3 reads TGTGCCAGCAGGGGGGACCGAGTGGAGCAGTACTTC. Translated, it gives CASRGDRVEQYF.

This chain connects TRBV6-5 to TRBJ2-7; maybe TRBD1 (6 bases). There are 13 residues in the CDR3. CDR1 is MNHEY and CDR2 is SVGAGI in the germline V gene. V lost 6 bases and J 7 bases, leaving 16 bases between the germline ends. The CDR3 sequence: CASSHAEQGEQYF. CDR3 nucleotides: TGTGCCAGCAGCCACGCGGAGCAGGGGGAGCAGTACTTC.

In the case of this clone: The junction and the germline gene differ at one end; a read error may be behind it. The chain combines TRBV7-7 with TRBJ2-2; D unresolved. Per germline, CDR1 SSHAT and CDR2 FNYEAQ (reference sequence). This CDR3 has 13 amino acids. For the CDR3, the DNA is TGTGCTAGCAGCTTAGGGCCGACCCGGGAGCTGTTTTTT. This encodes CASSLGPTRELFF.

V is TRBV7-8 and J is TRBJ2-2; D possibly corresponds to TRBD2 (5 bases). The CDR3 is 13 amino acids. Trimming left V 8 bases short and J 5 bases short, with 12 bases between. Germline V gene data show CDR1 as SGHVS and CDR2 as FQNEAQ. DNA for the CDR3: TGTGCCAGCCGAGGGCAAGGGACCGGGGAGCTGTTTTTT. Translated, it gives CASRGQGTGELFF.

The chain couples TRBV3-1 (or the pseudogene TRBV3-2) to TRBJ1-5; D is unclear. The CDR3 loop spans 13 amino acids. Germline loops: CDR1 LGHDT, CDR2 YNNKEL (reference sequence). V was trimmed by 4 bases and J by 6 bases, leaving 10 bases between them. CDR3: CASSRQIGQPQHF. The CDR3 region has the DNA TGTGCCAGCAGCCGGCAAATCGGTCAGCCCCAGCATTTT.